This T cell receptor beta chain was observed in a study of blood T cells in healthy people across ages. This clonotype was picked up many times. The CDR3 is made up of 15 amino acids. Trimming cost V 4 bases and J 4 bases; bases outside gene matches: 3. Per germline, CDR1 LGHNA and CDR2 YSLEER. Using a J-beta primer mix together with a sample-barcoded 5' primer, a second PCR was run for roughly 6 to 11 cycles. TCRdb analysed the 5' RACE reads with MiXCR anew, one entry per CDR3 protein. Of approximately 900,000 distinct CDR3 sequences in the sample, almost 30% were seen once. The data were also submitted as part of a second study, on T cells of mothers and their children.

The chain couples TRBV4-3 to TRBJ2-3; 12 nucleotides line up with TRBD2. The specimen sequenced was blood. This TCR came from a middle-aged woman in good health. The CDR3 loop reads CASSRTSGEPDTQYF. The CDR3 DNA is TGCGCCAGCAGCCGGACTAGCGGGGAGCCAGATACGCAGTATTTT.